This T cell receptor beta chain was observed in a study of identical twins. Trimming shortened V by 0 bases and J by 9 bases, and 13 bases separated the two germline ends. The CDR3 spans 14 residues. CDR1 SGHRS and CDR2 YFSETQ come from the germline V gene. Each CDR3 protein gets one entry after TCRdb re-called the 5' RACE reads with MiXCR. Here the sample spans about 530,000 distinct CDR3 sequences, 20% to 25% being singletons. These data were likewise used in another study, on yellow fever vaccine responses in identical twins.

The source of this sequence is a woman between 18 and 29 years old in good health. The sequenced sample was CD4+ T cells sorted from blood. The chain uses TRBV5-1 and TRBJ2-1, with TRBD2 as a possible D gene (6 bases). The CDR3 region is CASSLGRVGGEQFF. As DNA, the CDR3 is TGCGCCAGCAGCTTGGGGAGGGTTGGGGGTGAGCAGTTCTTC.